The subject of this entry is one TCR beta chain. The sample belongs to a study of T cells in Graves' hyperthyroidism and ophthalmopathy. The source material, RNA transcripts, was used to amplify TCR beta CDR3 regions. The primer set for the first-round RT-PCR of the TCR CDR3 was HTBI. TCRdb fed the multiplex PCR reads into MiXCR, producing one record per CDR3 protein. The sample lists 500,000 to 600,000 distinct CDR3 sequences; about 43% were seen once. Trimming at V came to 4 bases and at J to 7 bases, leaving 15 bases not matched to a gene. The CDR3 runs 17 residues. Germline V gene data show CDR1 as SGHTA and CDR2 as FQGNSA.

This chain links TRBV7-2 with TRBJ2-1; 8 nucleotides line up with TRBD2. Sequences were obtained from peripheral blood or thyroid tissue (not recorded which). The clonotype originates from an adult woman with Graves' disease, either hyperthyroidism or ophthalmopathy (not recorded which). The CDR3 loop is CASSSNMGLGLFNEQFF. CDR3 nucleotide sequence: TGTGCCAGCAGCTCTAACATGGGACTAGGATTGTTTAATGAGCAGTTCTTC.